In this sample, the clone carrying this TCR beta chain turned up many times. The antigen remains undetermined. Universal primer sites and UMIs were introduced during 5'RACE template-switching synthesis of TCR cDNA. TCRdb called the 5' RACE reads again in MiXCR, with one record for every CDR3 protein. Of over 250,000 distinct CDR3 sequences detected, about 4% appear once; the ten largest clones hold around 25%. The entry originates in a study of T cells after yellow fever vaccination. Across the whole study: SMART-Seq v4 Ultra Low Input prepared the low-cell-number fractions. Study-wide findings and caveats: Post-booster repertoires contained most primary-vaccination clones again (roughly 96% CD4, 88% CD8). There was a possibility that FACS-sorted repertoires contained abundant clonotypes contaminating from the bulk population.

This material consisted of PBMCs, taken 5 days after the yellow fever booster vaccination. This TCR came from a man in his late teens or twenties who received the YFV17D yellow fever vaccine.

The CDR3 loop is CASSPGTEYGYTF. The CDR3 DNA reads as TGTGCCAGCAGTCCCGGGACCGAGTATGGCTACACCTTC. The chain is built from TRBV28 and TRBJ1-2; tentatively, D is TRBD1 (5 bases). CDR3 length: 13 residues. V lost 5 bases, J lost 5 bases, and 12 bases lay in between. Germline V gene sequence: CDR1 MDHEN, CDR2 SYDVKM.